The source of this T cell receptor beta chain is a study of blood T cell repertoires in COVID-19. The overall study: Acute and convalescent COVID-19 specimens originated in the United States, Italy and Spain.

Participant-reported clinical history was the basis for cohort assignment. Sequencing used immunoSEQ multiplex PCR; TCRdb keeps in-frame clones, though not all of them. The sample includes roughly 260,000 clones, approximately 90% of them seen just once. The CDR3 length is 11 residues. V lost 6 bases and J 2 bases, leaving 4 bases between the germline ends. Germline assignment: CDR1 MNHEY and CDR2 SVGAGI. This chain joins TRBV6-5 and TRBJ1-2; D not certain. The sequence derives from a woman aged 25 to 39 with acute COVID-19. The sample consisted of PBMCs or T cells enriched from blood (not recorded which). The CDR3 loop reads CASRRNYGYTF. In DNA, the CDR3 is TGTGCCAGCAGGAGGAACTATGGCTACACCTTC.